The 12 T cell receptor beta chains in this list originate from one sample, sequenced in a study of CD8 T cells in ankylosing spondylitis. TCRdb reanalysed the 5' RACE reads using MiXCR and keeps one entry per CDR3 protein. The sample records about 110,000 distinct CDR3 sequences, about 25% being singletons. Source material: synovial fluid, either unsorted or a sorted T cell fraction (not recorded which). The receptors shown here come from a male donor with ankylosing spondylitis.

This clonotype was counted ten times or more. The chain links TRBV27 to TRBJ2-5; tentatively, D is TRBD2 (7 bases). From germline, CDR1 is MNHEY and CDR2 SMNVEV (reference sequence). The CDR3 runs 15 residues. Trimming took 0 bases from V and 5 from J, leaving 13 bases between them. The CDR3 spells CASSLSLGGQETQYF. In DNA, the CDR3 is TGTGCCAGCAGTTTATCACTCGGGGGGCAGGAGACCCAGTACTTC.

The rearrangement joins TRBV10-3 to TRBJ2-3; 10 bases are a match to TRBD2. CDR1 ENHRY and CDR2 SYGVKD come from the germline V gene. The CDR3 loop spans 14 amino acids. J was trimmed by 0 bases and V by 6 bases; bases with no gene match: 0. The DNA for the CDR3 is TGTGCCATCAGGACTAGCGGGAGCACAGATACGCAGTATTTT. This gives the protein CAIRTSGSTDTQYF.

A few counts support this clonotype. The V gene is TRBV15, the J gene TRBJ1-4, with a possible D match to TRBD1 (5 bases). Deletions cut 3 bases from V and 4 bases from J, with 18 bases between. The CDR3 is 17 residues long. Germline assignment: CDR1 LNHNV and CDR2 YYDKDF (reference sequence). CDR3 nucleotide sequence: TGTGCCACCAGCAGCCACATGGGGGTGCAGAATAATGAAAAACTGTTTTTT. Translating it yields CATSSHMGVQNNEKLFF.

This clonotype has a handful of counts. DNA for the CDR3: TGCGCCAGCAGCTTGACGAGCGGGAGCTACAATGAGCAGTTCTTC. This translates into CASSLTSGSYNEQFF. The V and J genes are TRBV5-1 and TRBJ2-1; 8 positions match TRBD2. The CDR3 spans 15 residues. Germline V CDR1 and CDR2: SGHRS, YFSETQ. The V segment lost 1 base and the J segment 3 bases; nucleotides outside the gene matches: 3.

In this sample, this clonotype turned up a few times. This chain joins TRBV27 and TRBJ1-1; perhaps TRBD1 as D (5 bases). The germline gives CDR1 MNHEY, CDR2 SMNVEV (reference sequence). V dropped 2 bases and J dropped 1 base, with 11 bases sitting between them. The CDR3 covers 15 residues. The CDR3 reads CASSLLTGPNTEAFF. For the CDR3, the DNA is TGTGCCAGCAGTTTACTTACGGGGCCGAACACTGAAGCTTTCTTT.

Of note for this clonotype: One base away lies a much larger clone, so this may be a sequencing read error. The chain joins TRBV5-1 to TRBJ1-1; a possible D gene is TRBD1 (6 bases). In germline, CDR1 is SGHRS, CDR2 YFSETQ. CDR3 length equals 13 residues. V lost 4 bases and J 3 bases, leaving 10 bases between the germline ends. In nucleotides, the CDR3 is TGCGCCAGCAGCCAAGAGGGGGACACTGAAGCTTTCTTT. Translating gives CASSQEGDTEAFF.

This clonotype was counted a few times. This chain joins TRBV20-1 and TRBJ2-2; 14 bases fit TRBD2. V lost 3 bases, J lost 7 bases, and 4 bases stayed unmatched. CDR3 length: 15 amino acids. The germline CDR1 and CDR2 sequences are DFQATT and SNEGSKA (reference sequence). CDR3 in amino acids: CSARGLAGDNGELFF. The CDR3 coding sequence is TGCAGTGCTAGGGGACTAGCGGGAGATAACGGGGAGCTGTTTTTT.

The J gene is TRBJ1-1, the V gene TRBV9, with TRBD1 as a possible D gene (5 bases). This CDR3 comprises 16 residues. The germline gives CDR1 SGDLS, CDR2 YYNGEE. The ends were cut back, 2 bases at V and 4 bases at J, with 18 bases in the middle. The CDR3 protein is CASSVIMWGTPTEAFF. The CDR3 coding sequence is TGTGCCAGCAGCGTTATAATGTGGGGGACCCCCACTGAAGCTTTCTTT.

The J gene is TRBJ1-1, the V gene TRBV18; D is unclear. In germline, CDR1 is KGHSH, CDR2 LQKENI. The CDR3 loop spans 13 amino acids. V lost 2 bases and J lost 3, with 7 bases in between. In DNA form, the CDR3 reads TGTGCCAGCTCACCAATCAAGGACACTGAAGCTTTCTTT. Its translation: CASSPIKDTEAFF.

CDR3 in DNA: TGTGCCAGCAGCGAGATCATCGGGGAGCTGTTTTTT. Protein product: CASSEIIGELFF. The chain links TRBV28 to TRBJ2-2; D not certain. The length of the CDR3 is 12 residues. V lost 6 bases to trimming and J lost 7 bases, with 9 bases between them. Germline assignment: CDR1 MDHEN and CDR2 SYDVKM.

This chain connects TRBV6-1 to TRBJ1-2; a possible D gene is TRBD1 (6 bases). Germline V CDR1 and CDR2: MNHNS, SASEGT. This CDR3 has 13 residues. The V gene lost 1 base and the J gene lost 4 bases, with 7 bases spanning the gap. The chain's CDR3 is CASSEGTAYGYTF. CDR3 nucleotide sequence: TGTGCCAGCAGTGAAGGGACAGCCTATGGCTACACCTTC.

This clonotype has just a few counts. The chain is built from TRBV7-8 and TRBJ1-6; a possible D gene is TRBD1 (6 bases). V lost 6 bases and J 8 bases, leaving 11 bases between the germline ends. The CDR3 has 13 residues. Germline CDR1 is SGHVS and CDR2 is FQNEAQ. The CDR3 region is CASRPGGDSPLHF. CDR3 nucleotide sequence: TGTGCCAGCAGGCCCGGGGGCGATTCACCCCTCCACTTT.